This T cell receptor (beta chain) came from a study of cytomegalovirus exposure and HLA in healthy donors. General observations from the study: Analyses of presence and absence presupposed an approximately uniform sequencing depth across donors. In a later analysis, approximately 18,000 TCR beta sequences were associated with HLA alleles at 0.05 false discovery rate. Apparent HLA restriction characterized most CMV-associated TCR beta chains in a later analysis.

CDR3 length: 17 residues. Germline values: CDR1 SGDLS, CDR2 YYNGEE. V lost 4 bases and J lost 9; bases outside the gene matches: 12. A note on this clone: The target antigen is unknown.

PCR involved 60 Vbeta and 13 Jbeta primers. The repertoire was sequenced with immunoSEQ multiplex PCR; TCRdb's copy has only in-frame clones and lacks some. The sample contains fewer than 250,000 clones, roughly nine tenths of which appear only once. V and J are TRBV9 and TRBJ2-1; 14 nucleotides line up with TRBD2. The TCR sequence derives from a boy aged 2 to 10 in good health and CMV-seronegative. Sequenced input: PBMCs. The CDR3 bases are TGTGCCAGCAGCTTTGGGACTAGCGGGAGTCGAGTGGGTGAGCAGTTCTTC. Protein product: CASSFGTSGSRVGEQFF.